The 15 T cell receptor beta chains below all came from one sample that was sequenced in a study of human T cells and chemical hapten exposure. TCRdb re-called the RACE reads with MiXCR, one entry per CDR3 protein. The data show 300,000 to 450,000 distinct CDR3 sequences, more than 4.5% seen once. As to time point: pre-sensitization, week 0. The sample's treatment: therapeutic diphenylcyclopropenone sensitization with weekly scalp DPC. The specimen was whole blood, collected in connection with sensitization to the hapten diphenylcyclopropenone (DPC). The receptors originated from a woman between 45 and 65 years old with alopecia areata. Some clones in this sample may be carry-over from other donors' samples.

The rearrangement uses TRBV2 and TRBJ1-2, with 12 bases that match TRBD1. The length of the CDR3 is 14 residues. Germline V gives CDR1 SNHLY, CDR2 FYNNEI. V lost 6 bases, J lost 8 bases, and 7 bases stayed unmatched. CDR3 nucleotides: TGTGCCAGCAGACCGGGACAGGGGGCGGGAGGCTACACCTTC. It translates to CASRPGQGAGGYTF.

This chain joins TRBV20-1 and TRBJ1-2, with D tentatively TRBD1 (5 bases). The CDR3 loop spans 13 amino acids. V gave up 5 bases and J gave up 5 bases, with 15 bases separating them. Germline lookup yields CDR1 DFQATT and CDR2 SNEGSKA (reference sequence). The CDR3 spells CSAEAGTGYGYTF. The CDR3 nucleotides are TGCAGTGCTGAGGCGGGGACTGGGTATGGCTACACCTTC.

Only a few counts were recorded for this clonotype. The chain carries TRBV2 and TRBJ2-7, with D possibly being TRBD1 (6 bases). Between the trimmed V and J ends, which lost 4 bases and 0 bases, there was a span of 10 bases. The CDR3 extends over 14 amino acids. The germline gives CDR1 SNHLY, CDR2 FYNNEI. Here the CDR3 DNA reads TGTGCCAGCAGTGGTCGGACAGCCTCCTACGAGCAGTACTTC. It yields the protein CASSGRTASYEQYF.

Only a few counts were recorded for this clonotype. The chain has TRBV28 and TRBJ2-7; D gene ambiguous. This CDR3 contains 13 residues. Trimming removed 2 bases from V and 6 bases from J, with 11 bases in between. Germline CDR1 MDHEN, CDR2 SYDVKM. The CDR3 sequence: CASSLSSPSEQYF. The DNA of the CDR3 is TGTGCCAGCAGTTTAAGTAGCCCCTCCGAGCAGTACTTC.

Many counts were recorded for this clonotype. J is TRBJ2-7 and V is TRBV28; tentatively, D is TRBD1 or TRBD2 (5 bases each). The CDR3 is made up of 14 amino acids. Germline CDR1 and CDR2: MDHEN and SYDVKM. Trimming removed 3 bases from V and 3 bases from J, with 12 bases in between. CDR3 residues: CASSFPGTRYEQYF. CDR3 nucleotides: TGTGCCAGCAGTTTCCCCGGGACCCGCTACGAGCAGTACTTC.

This clonotype was detected many times. This sequence joins TRBV7-9 and TRBJ1-1, with D possibly matching TRBD1 (6 bases). The CDR3 runs 14 residues. Per the germline V gene, CDR1 is SEHNR and CDR2 is FQNEAQ (reference sequence). The V and J ends lost 2 bases and 6 bases respectively, with 13 bases between them. DNA for the CDR3: TGTGCCAGCAGCTTACCAGGGGAGGGCCCTGAAGCTTTCTTT. It yields the protein CASSLPGEGPEAFF.

This clonotype has a handful of counts. This chain links TRBV29-1 with TRBJ2-2, with D hard to call. Germline V gene lookup returns CDR1 SQVTM and CDR2 ANQGSEA. The CDR3 runs 11 residues. The V and J ends lost 3 bases and 4 bases respectively, with 3 bases between them. The CDR3 DNA reads as TGCAGCGTTGAGGCCACCGGGGAGCTGTTTTTT. Translation: CSVEATGELFF.

This clonotype came up many times. This chain connects TRBV6-5 to TRBJ2-1; no reliable D call. V was trimmed by 5 bases and J by 10 bases, leaving 15 bases between them. The CDR3 is made up of 13 amino acids. From germline, CDR1 is MNHEY and CDR2 SVGAGI. In DNA, the CDR3 is TGTGCCAGCAGTCAGATCAGTTCTGGGGAGCAGTTCTTC. It yields the protein CASSQISSGEQFF.

The CDR3 DNA follows: TGTGCCAGCACCCGGCAGGAGGGGCACCGCTCCTACGAGCAGTACTTC. Its translation: CASTRQEGHRSYEQYF. The chain carries TRBV5-6 and TRBJ2-7; D might be TRBD2 (6 bases). The V and J ends lost 6 bases and 0 bases respectively, with 19 bases between them. This CDR3 is built from 16 residues. CDR1 SGHDT and CDR2 YYEEEE come from the germline V gene.

This clonotype has only a few counts. The rearrangement uses TRBV7-8 and TRBJ2-4; possible D gene TRBD2, 5 bases. The CDR3 totals 16 residues. V dropped 2 bases and J dropped 0 bases, with 11 bases sitting between them. Germline V lookup: CDR1 SGHVS, CDR2 FQNEAQ. CDR3 sequence (DNA): TGTGCCAGCAGCTTAAGTGGGAGTCTAGCCAAAAACATTCAGTACTTC. Translating it yields CASSLSGSLAKNIQYF. Using reference TRBV7-8 and TRBJ2-4 for the parts outside the CDR3, the full variable domain is GAGVSQSPRYKVAKRGQDVALRCDPISGHVSLFWYQQALGQGPEFLTYFQNEAQLDKSGLPSDRFFAERPEGSVSTLKIQRTQQEDSAVYLCASSLSGSLAKNIQYFGAGTRLSVL.

CDR3 nucleotide sequence: TGCGCCAGCAGCCCCGGACTAGCGGGCGACCAAGAGACCCAGTACTTC. Protein sequence: CASSPGLAGDQETQYF. V and J are TRBV5-1 and TRBJ2-5; 11 bases match TRBD2. CDR3 size: 16 residues. After removal of 4 bases from V and 0 bases from J, the junction contained 5 bases not matched to a gene. Per germline, CDR1 SGHRS and CDR2 YFSETQ.

This clonotype was recorded a few times. The rearrangement joins TRBV20-1 to TRBJ2-1; 10 nucleotides align to TRBD2. V was pared by 3 bases and J by 5 bases, with 4 bases of the junction left unmatched. Germline loops: CDR1 DFQATT, CDR2 SNEGSKA (reference sequence). The CDR3 sequence is 14 residues long. The CDR3 region has the DNA TGCAGTGCTAGCTCCCTAGCGGGAGACAATGAGCAGTTCTTC. Translating gives CSASSLAGDNEQFF.

This clonotype was seen many times. The CDR3 spells CASSLTETKNIQYF. The CDR3 nucleotides are TGTGCCAGCAGTTTAACAGAAACCAAAAACATTCAGTACTTC. This chain connects TRBV12-3 or TRBV12-4 to TRBJ2-4, with no clear D. The CDR3 length is 14 residues. Trimming removed 2 bases at V and 2 bases at J, with 7 bases between.

This clonotype occurred many times. The rearrangement links TRBV3-1 to TRBJ1-1; D perhaps matches TRBD1 (6 bases). CDR1 LGHDT and CDR2 YNNKEL come from the germline V gene (reference sequence). The ends were cut back, 4 bases at V and 1 base at J, with 7 bases in the middle. The CDR3 has 13 residues. CDR3 protein: CASSRRGNTEAFF. Here the CDR3 DNA reads TGTGCCAGCAGCCGCAGGGGGAACACTGAAGCTTTCTTT.

In its sample, this clonotype was seen many times. The chain employs TRBV3-1 and TRBJ2-3, with D possibly matching TRBD2 (6 bases). Germline V gives CDR1 LGHDT, CDR2 YNNKEL (reference sequence). The CDR3 runs 14 residues. Trimming removed 0 bases at V and 2 bases at J, with 6 bases between. The CDR3 here is CASSQEGLTDTQYF. The DNA of the CDR3 is TGTGCCAGCAGCCAAGAGGGACTCACAGATACGCAGTATTTT.